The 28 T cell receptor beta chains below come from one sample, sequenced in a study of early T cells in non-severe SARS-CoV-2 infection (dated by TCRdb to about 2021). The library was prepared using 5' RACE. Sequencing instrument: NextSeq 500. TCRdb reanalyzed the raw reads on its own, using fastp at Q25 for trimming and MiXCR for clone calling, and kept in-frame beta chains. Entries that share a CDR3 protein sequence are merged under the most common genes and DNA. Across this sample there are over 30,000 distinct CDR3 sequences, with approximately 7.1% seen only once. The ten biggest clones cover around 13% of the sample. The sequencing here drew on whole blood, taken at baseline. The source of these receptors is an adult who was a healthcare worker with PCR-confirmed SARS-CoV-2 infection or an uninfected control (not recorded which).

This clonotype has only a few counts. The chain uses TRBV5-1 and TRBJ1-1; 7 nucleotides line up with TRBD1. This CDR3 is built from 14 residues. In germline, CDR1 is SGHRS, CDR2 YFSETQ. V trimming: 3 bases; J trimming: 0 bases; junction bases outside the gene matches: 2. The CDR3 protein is CASSSTGMNTEAFF. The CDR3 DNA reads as TGCGCCAGCAGCTCGACAGGGATGAACACTGAAGCTTTCTTT. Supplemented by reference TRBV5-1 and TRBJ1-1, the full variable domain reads KAGVTQTPRYLIKTRGQQVTLSCSPISGHRSVSWYQQTPGQGLQFLFEYFSETQRNKGNFPGRFSGRQFSNSRSEMNVSTLELGDSALYLCASSSTGMNTEAFFGQGTRLTVV.

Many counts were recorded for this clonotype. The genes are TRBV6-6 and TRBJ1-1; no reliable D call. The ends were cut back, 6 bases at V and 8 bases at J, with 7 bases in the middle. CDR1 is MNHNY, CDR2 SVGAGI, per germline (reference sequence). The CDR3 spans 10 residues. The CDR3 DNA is TGTGCCAGCAGCAATAGAGAAGCTTTCTTT. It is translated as CASSNREAFF.

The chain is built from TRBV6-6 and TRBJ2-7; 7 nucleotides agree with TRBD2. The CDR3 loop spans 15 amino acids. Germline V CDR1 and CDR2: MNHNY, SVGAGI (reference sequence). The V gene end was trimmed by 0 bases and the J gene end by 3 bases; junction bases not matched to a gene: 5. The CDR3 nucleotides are TGTGCCAGCAGTTACTCCGGGACTACCCGCTACGAGCAGTACTTC. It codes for CASSYSGTTRYEQYF.

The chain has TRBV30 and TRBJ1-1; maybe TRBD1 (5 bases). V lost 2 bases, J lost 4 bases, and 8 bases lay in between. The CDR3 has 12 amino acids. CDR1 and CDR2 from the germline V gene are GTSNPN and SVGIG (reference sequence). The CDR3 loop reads CAWSRGSTEAFF. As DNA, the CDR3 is TGTGCCTGGAGTCGGGGGTCCACTGAAGCTTTCTTT.

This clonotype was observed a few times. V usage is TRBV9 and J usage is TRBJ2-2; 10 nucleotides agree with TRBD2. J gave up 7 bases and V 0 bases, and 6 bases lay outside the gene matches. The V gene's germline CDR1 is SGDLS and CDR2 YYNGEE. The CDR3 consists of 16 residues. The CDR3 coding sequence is TGTGCCAGCAGCGTAGTTCCTAGCGGGAGAGACGGGGAGCTGTTTTTT. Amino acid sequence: CASSVVPSGRDGELFF.

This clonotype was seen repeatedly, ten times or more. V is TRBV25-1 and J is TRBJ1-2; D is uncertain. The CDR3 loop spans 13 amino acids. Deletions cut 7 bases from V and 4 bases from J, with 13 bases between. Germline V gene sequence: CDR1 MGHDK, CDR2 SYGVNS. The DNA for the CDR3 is TGTGCCAGCACCTTTTCGGGAGTCTATGGCTACACCTTC. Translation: CASTFSGVYGYTF.

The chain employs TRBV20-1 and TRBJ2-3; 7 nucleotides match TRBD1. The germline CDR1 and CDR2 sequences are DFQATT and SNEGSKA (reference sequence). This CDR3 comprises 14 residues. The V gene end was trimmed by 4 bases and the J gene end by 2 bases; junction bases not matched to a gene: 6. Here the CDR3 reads CSATRDSSTDTQYF. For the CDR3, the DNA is TGCAGTGCTACCCGGGACAGTTCCACAGATACGCAGTATTTT.

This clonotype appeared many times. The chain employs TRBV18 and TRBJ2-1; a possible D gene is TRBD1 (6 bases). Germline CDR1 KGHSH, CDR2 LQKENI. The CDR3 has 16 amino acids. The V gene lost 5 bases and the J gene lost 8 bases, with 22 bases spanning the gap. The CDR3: CASSLRTAIYEDEQFF. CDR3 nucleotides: TGTGCCAGCTCATTGCGGACAGCGATTTATGAGGATGAGCAGTTCTTC.

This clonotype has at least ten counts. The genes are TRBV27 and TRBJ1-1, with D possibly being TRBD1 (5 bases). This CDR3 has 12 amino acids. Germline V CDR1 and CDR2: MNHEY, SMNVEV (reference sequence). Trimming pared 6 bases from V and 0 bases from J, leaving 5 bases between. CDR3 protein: CASRDMNTEAFF. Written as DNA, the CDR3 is TGTGCCAGCAGGGACATGAACACTGAAGCTTTCTTT.

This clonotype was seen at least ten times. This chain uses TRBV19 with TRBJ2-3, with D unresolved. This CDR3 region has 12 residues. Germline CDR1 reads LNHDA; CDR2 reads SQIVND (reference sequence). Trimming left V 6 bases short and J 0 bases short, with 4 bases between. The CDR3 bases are TGTGCCAGTAGCCCTAGCACAGATACGCAGTATTTT. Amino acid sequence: CASSPSTDTQYF.

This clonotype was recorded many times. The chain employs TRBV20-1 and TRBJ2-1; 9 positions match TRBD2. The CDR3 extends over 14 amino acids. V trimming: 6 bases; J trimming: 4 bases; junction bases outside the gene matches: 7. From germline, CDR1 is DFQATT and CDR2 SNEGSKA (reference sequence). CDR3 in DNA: TGCAGTGCAACCGGACTAGCGTCATACAATGAGCAGTTCTTC. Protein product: CSATGLASYNEQFF.

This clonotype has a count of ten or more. In DNA form, the CDR3 reads TGTGCCAGCAGTTTAGGGCCAAACTATGGCTACACCTTC. Translated, it gives CASSLGPNYGYTF. This chain joins TRBV27 and TRBJ1-2; the D is unclear. V was cut by 2 bases and J by 2 bases, with 6 bases left in between. Germline V gene lookup returns CDR1 MNHEY and CDR2 SMNVEV (reference sequence). CDR3 length: 13 amino acids.

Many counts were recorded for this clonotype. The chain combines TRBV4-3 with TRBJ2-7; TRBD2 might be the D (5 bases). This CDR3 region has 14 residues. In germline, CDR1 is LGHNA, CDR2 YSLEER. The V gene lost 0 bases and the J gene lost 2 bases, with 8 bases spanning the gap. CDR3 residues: CASSQDYGTYEQYF. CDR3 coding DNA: TGCGCCAGCAGCCAAGATTACGGGACCTACGAGCAGTACTTC.

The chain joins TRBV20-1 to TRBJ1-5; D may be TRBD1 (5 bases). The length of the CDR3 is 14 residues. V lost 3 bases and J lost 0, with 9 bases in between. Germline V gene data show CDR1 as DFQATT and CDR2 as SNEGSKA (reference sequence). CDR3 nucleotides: TGCAGTGCTAGTCGGGGGTCTAGCAATCAGCCCCAGCATTTT. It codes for CSASRGSSNQPQHF.

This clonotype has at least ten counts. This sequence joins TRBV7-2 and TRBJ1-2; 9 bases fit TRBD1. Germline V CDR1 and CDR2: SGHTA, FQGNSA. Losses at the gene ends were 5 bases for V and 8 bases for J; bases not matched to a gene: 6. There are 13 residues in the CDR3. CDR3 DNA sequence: TGTGCCAGCAGCCCAGGGACAGGGAGCGGCTACACCTTC. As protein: CASSPGTGSGYTF.

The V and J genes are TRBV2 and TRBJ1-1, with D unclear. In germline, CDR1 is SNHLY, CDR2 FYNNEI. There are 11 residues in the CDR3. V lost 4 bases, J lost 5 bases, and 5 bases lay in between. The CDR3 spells CASSGSTEAFF. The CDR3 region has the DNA TGTGCCAGCAGTGGTTCTACTGAAGCTTTCTTT.

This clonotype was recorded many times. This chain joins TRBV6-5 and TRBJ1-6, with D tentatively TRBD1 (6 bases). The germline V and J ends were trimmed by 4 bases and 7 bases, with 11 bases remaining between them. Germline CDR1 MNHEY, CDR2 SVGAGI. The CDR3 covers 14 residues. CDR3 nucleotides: TGTGCCAGCAGTTCCGGACAGAGAAATTCACCCCTCCACTTT. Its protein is CASSSGQRNSPLHF.

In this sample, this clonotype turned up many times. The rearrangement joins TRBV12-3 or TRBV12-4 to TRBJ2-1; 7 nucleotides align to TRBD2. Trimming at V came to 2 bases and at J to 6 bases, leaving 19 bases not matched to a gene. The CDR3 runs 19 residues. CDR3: CASSLQPLRAGVSGNEQFF. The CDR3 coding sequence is TGTGCCAGCAGTTTACAACCTCTTCGGGCGGGGGTCAGTGGCAATGAGCAGTTCTTC.

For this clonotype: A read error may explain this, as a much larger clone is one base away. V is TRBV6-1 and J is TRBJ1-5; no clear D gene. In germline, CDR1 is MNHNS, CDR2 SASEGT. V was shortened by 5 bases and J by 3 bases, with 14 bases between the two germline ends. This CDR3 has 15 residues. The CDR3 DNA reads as TGTGCCAGCAGTAAAGGGATTCTATTCAATCAGCCCCAGCATTTT. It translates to CASSKGILFNQPQHF.

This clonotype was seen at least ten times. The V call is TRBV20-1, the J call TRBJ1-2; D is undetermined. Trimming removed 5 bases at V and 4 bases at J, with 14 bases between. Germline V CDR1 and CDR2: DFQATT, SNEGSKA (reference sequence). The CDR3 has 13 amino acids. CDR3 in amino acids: CSAERMGGYGYTF. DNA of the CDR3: TGCAGTGCTGAAAGGATGGGCGGCTATGGCTACACCTTC.

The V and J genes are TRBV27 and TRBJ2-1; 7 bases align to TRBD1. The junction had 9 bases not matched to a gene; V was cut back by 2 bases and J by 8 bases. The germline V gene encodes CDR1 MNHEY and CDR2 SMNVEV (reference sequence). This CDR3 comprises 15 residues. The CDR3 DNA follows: TGTGCCAGCAGTTTAGAGAACAGGGGTACGGATGAGCAGTTCTTC. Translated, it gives CASSLENRGTDEQFF.

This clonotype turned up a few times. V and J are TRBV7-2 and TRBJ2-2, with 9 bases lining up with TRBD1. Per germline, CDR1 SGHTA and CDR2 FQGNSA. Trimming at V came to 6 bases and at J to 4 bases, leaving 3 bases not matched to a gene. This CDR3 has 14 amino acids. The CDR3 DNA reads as TGTGCCAGCAGTCGGACAGGGGCCACCGGGGAGCTGTTTTTT. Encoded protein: CASSRTGATGELFF.

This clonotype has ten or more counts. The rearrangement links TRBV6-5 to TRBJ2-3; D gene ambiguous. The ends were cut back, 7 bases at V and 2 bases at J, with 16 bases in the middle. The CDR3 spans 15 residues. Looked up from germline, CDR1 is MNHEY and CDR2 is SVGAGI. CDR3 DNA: TGTGCCAGCAACGACTTGAGGCAGAACACAGATACGCAGTATTTT. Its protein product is CASNDLRQNTDTQYF.

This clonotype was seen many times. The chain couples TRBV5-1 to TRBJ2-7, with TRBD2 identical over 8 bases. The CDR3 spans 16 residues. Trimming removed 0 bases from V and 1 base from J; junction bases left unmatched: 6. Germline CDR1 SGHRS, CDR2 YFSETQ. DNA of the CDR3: TGCGCCAGCAGCTTGGTTCCGGGAGGGGGATCCTACGAGCAGTACTTC. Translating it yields CASSLVPGGGSYEQYF.

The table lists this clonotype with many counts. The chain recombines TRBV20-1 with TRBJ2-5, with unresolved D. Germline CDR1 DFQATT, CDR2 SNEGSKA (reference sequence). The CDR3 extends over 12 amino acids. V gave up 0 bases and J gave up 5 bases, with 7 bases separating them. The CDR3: CSARDDGETQYF. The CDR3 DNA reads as TGCAGTGCTAGAGATGACGGGGAGACCCAGTACTTC.

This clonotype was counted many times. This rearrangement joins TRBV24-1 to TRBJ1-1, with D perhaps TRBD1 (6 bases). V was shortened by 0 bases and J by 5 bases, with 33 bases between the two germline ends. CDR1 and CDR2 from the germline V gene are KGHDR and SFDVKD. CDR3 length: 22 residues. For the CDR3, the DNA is TGTGCCACCAGTGATTTGCGGGTTGTGGGTGTAATTTGGGGGGCCGTAAAGACTGAAGCTTTCTTT. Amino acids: CATSDLRVVGVIWGAVKTEAFF.

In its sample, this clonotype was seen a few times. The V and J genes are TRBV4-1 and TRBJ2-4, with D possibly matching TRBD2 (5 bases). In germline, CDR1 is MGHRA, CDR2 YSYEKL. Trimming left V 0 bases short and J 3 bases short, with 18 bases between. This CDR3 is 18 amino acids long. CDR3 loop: CASSQDLSEGVGKNIQYF. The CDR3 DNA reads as TGCGCCAGCAGCCAAGATTTGTCTGAGGGAGTTGGCAAAAACATTCAGTACTTC.

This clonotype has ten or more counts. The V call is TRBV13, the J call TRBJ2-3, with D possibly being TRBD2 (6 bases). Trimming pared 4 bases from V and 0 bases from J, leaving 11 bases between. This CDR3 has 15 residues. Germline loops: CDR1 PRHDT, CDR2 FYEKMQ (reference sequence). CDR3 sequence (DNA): TGTGCCAGCAGCTCCCGGGACTCCAGCACAGATACGCAGTATTTT. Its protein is CASSSRDSSTDTQYF.